These T cell receptor beta chains were read from a single sample in a study of beta chain features in type 1 diabetes. The assay was immunoSEQ multiplex PCR, and TCRdb's table has in-frame clones only and misses some. Here the sample spans fewer than 450,000 clones, approximately 13% being singletons. The source material was naive CD4+ T cells from blood. Receptors were obtained from a young woman with type 1 diabetes. CDR3s include the opening cysteine and the closing phenylalanine or tryptophan. Clone size, where shown, is once, few, many, or a class for clones that have expanded.

V	size	CDR3
TRBV19	few	CASIHNTEAFF
TRBV30	.	CAWGSGSITTEAFF
TRBV7-9	.	CASSSSLAGDEQFF
TRBV5-1	few	CASSYDPNNEQFF
TRBV28	.	CASSSGQGEGYTF
TRBV11-2	.	CASSLLATRTDTQYF
TRBV4-3	.	CASSQEASGRALGNNEQFF
TRBV19	.	CASSNGVAYEQYF
TRBV5-1	few	CASSYAGTGTDTQYF
TRBV28	few	CASSLVAGGRETQYF
TRBV2	few	CASSRAGQNQPQHF
TRBV5-4	.	CASSPGQGDEKLFF
TRBV29-1	few	CSVVVQLNQPQHF
TRBV7-2	few	CASSSGLAGNNEQFF
TRBV18	.	CASSPLGQGQYEQYF
TRBV9	.	CASAGGGDLNEQFF
TRBV2	.	CASRPAGVGTDTQYF
TRBV11-2	few	CASRPSTGTIPREQYF
TRBV19	few	CASSIGASGRPGETQYF
TRBV29-1	few	CSARDRENTEAFF
TRBV5-1	few	CASSGGGLDEAFF
TRBV19	few	CASSIAATGDYGYTF
TRBV29-1	few	CSLQGSSTDTQYF
TRBV28	few	CASRLRFSREYNEQFF
TRBV7-9	few	CASSQGPFYGYTF